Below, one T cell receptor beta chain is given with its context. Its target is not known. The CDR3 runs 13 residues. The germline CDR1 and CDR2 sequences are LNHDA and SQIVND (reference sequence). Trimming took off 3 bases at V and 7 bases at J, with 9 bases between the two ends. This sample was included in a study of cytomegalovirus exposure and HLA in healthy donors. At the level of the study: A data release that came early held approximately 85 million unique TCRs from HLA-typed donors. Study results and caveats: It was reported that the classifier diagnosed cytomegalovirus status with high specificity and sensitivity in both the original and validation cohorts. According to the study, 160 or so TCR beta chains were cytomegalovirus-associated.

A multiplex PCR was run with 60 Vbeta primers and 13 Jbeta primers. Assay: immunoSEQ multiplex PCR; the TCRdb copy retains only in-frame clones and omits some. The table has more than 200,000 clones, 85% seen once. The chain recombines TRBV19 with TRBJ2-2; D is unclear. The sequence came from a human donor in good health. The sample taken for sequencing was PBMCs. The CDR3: CASSIGLHGELFF. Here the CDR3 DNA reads TGTGCCAGTAGTATTGGCCTCCACGGGGAGCTGTTTTTT.